This T cell receptor beta chain derives from a study of T-cell reconstitution after alpha-beta-depleted transplantation in children. This clonotype has a handful of counts. The junction had 12 bases not matched to a gene; V was cut back by 4 bases and J by 4 bases. This CDR3 is 17 amino acids long. Germline lookup yields CDR1 KGHDR and CDR2 SFDVKD. The TCRbeta library incorporated unique molecular identifiers. TCRdb re-derived calls from the PCR reads in MiXCR, one entry per CDR3 protein. The sample lists 350,000 to 450,000 distinct CDR3 sequences, roughly 21% occurring once. The clonotype was recovered from a human donor who donated a stem cell graft to a child with acute myeloid leukemia. Sequences were derived from PBMCs from the stem cell graft donor, sampled from the stem cell graft. The genes are TRBV24-1 and TRBJ2-3; 8 nucleotides align to TRBD2. The DNA of the CDR3 is TGTGCCACCAGTGACGCAACCGGGACTAGGATCGCAGATACGCAGTATTTT. Translated, it gives CATSDATGTRIADTQYF.